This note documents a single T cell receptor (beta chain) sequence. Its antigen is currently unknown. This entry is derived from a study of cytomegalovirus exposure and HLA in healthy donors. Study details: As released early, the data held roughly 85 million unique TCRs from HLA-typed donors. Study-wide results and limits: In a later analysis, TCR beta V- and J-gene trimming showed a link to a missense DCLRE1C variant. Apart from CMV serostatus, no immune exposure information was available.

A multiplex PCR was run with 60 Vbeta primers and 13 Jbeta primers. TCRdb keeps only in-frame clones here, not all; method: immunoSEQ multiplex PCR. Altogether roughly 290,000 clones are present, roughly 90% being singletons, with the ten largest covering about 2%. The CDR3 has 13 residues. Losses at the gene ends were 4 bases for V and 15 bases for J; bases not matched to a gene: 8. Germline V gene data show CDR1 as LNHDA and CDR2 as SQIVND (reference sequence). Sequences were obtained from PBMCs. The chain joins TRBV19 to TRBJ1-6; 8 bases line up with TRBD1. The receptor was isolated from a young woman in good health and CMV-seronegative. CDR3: CASSTGGKSLLHF. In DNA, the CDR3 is TGTGCCAGTAGTACAGGGGGCAAATCCCTCCTCCACTTT.